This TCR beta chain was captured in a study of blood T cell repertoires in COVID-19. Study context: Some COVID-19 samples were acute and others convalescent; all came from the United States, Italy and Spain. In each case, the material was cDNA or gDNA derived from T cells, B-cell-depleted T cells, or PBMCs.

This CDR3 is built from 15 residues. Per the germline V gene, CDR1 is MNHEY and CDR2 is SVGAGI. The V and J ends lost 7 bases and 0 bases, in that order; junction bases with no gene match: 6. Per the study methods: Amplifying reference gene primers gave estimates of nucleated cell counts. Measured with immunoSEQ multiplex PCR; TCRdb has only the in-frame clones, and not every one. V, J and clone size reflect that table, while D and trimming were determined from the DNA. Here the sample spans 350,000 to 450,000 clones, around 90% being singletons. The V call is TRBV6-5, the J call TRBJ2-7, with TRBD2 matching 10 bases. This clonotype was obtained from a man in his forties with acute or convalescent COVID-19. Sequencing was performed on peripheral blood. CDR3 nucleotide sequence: TGTGCCAGCACTATCAGGACTAGCGGCTCCTACGAGCAGTACTTC. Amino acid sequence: CASTIRTSGSYEQYF.